This TCR beta chain came from a study of blood T cell repertoires in COVID-19. The overall study: COVID-19 samples collected from the United States, Italy and Spain covered acute and convalescent phases. Sample material is recorded as cDNA or gDNA derived from T cells, B-cell-depleted T cells, or PBMCs.

The germline gives CDR1 SGHRS, CDR2 YFSETQ. Germline trimming cut 4 bases from V and 6 bases from J; bases unmatched to any gene: 7. CDR3 size: 14 residues. This clone was observed a handful of times. Original methodology: Amplifying reference gene primers gave estimates of nucleated cell counts. The assay was immunoSEQ multiplex PCR, and TCRdb's table has in-frame clones only and misses some. V and J calls and clone size are copied from that table; D and trimming were computed from the DNA. Of more than 25,000 clones in the sample, roughly 90% are singletons; the top ten hold under 7%. This sequence originates from a man aged 55 to 70 with active COVID-19. Input material: peripheral blood. The chain has TRBV5-1 and TRBJ2-1; 7 bases fit TRBD1. Written as DNA, the CDR3 is TGCGCCAGCAGCGACATATCAGGGGGCAATGAGCAGTTCTTC. The encoded protein is CASSDISGGNEQFF. The variable domain in full, completed from reference TRBV5-1 and TRBJ2-1, reads KAGVTQTPRYLIKTRGQQVTLSCSPISGHRSVSWYQQTPGQGLQFLFEYFSETQRNKGNFPGRFSGRQFSNSRSEMNVSTLELGDSALYLCASSDISGGNEQFFGPGTRLTVL.